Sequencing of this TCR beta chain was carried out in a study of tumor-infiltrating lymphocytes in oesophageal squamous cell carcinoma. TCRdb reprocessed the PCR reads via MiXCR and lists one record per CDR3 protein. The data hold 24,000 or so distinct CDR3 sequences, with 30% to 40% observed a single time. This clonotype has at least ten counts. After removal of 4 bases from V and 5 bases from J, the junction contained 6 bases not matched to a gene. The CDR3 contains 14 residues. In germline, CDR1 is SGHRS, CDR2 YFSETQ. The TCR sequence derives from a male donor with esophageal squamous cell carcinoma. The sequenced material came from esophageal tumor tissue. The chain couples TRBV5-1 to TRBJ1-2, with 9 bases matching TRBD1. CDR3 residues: CASSTDRGGYGYTF. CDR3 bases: TGCGCCAGCAGCACGGACAGGGGAGGTTATGGCTACACCTTC.